The clone carrying this T cell receptor (beta chain) was seen more than once but under ten times. This sample is part of a study of T-cell memory formation after mild COVID-19. V lost 5 bases and J 6 bases, leaving 10 bases between the germline ends. This CDR3 is 12 amino acids long. Germline-derived CDR1 and CDR2 are SEHNR and FQNEAQ (reference sequence). TCRalpha and TCRbeta libraries used 5'RACE with constant-segment primers and UMIs. MiXCR, applied by TCRdb to the 5' RACE reads, yields one record per CDR3 protein. This table has 150,000 to 200,000 distinct CDR3 sequences, about 20% appearing once.

This TCR was sampled from an adult woman who had mild COVID-19 (a few samples of this study predate the infection). Cell type and time point are not known. The chain recombines TRBV7-9 with TRBJ1-1, with no clear D. Sequencing input: PBMCs or a T cell subset sorted from them (not recorded which). This CDR3 is CASSPEGSEAFF. The CDR3, as DNA: TGTGCCAGCAGCCCTGAGGGTTCTGAAGCTTTCTTT.